What follows is one T cell receptor beta chain and its context. Checkpoint therapy with ipilimumab 1 mg/kg began 14 to 28 days after transplant. Dosing: nivolumab 3 mg/kg IV, weeks 1, 4, 7, 10, then every two weeks to week 26. Produced via immunoSEQ multiplex PCR; TCRdb's table is partial and in-frame only. Of roughly 12,000 clones listed, roughly 75% are singletons. The data belong to a study of ipilimumab plus nivolumab after autologous stem cell transplantation. CDR1 is SGHNT, CDR2 YYREEE, per germline (reference sequence). Germline trimming cut 4 bases from V and 7 bases from J; bases unmatched to any gene: 7. This CDR3 spans 13 amino acids.

The receptor comes from a male donor with multiple myeloma. Material: PBMCs, obtained in a trial of ipilimumab plus nivolumab as post-transplant consolidation. The chain uses TRBV5-4 and TRBJ1-2; 7 nucleotides agree with TRBD1. As DNA, the CDR3 is TGTGCCAGCAGCCAGGACAGGACCGGTGGCTACACCTTC. It codes for CASSQDRTGGYTF.